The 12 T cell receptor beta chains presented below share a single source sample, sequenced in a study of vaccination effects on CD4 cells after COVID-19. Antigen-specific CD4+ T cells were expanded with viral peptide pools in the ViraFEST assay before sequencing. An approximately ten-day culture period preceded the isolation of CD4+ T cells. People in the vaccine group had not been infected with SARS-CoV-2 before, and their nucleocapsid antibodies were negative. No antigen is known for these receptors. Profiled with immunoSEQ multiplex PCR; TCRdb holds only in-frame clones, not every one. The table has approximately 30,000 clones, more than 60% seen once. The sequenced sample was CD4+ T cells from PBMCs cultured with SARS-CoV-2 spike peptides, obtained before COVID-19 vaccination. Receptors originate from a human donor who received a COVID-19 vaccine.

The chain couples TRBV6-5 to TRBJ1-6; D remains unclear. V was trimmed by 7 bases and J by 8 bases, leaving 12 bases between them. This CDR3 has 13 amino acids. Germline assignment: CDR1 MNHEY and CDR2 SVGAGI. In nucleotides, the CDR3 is TGTGCCAGCATGGAAGAGGTTGATTCACCCCTCCACTTT. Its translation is CASMEEVDSPLHF.

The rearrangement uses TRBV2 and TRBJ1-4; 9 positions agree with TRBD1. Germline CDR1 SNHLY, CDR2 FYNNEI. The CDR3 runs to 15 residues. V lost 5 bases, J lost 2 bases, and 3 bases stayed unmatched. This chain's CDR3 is CASSPQGATNEKLFF. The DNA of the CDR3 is TGTGCCAGCAGTCCACAGGGGGCTACTAATGAAAAACTGTTTTTT.

The CDR3 bases are TGTGCCAGCACACAGTTGGGCACCATATATTTT. Its protein product is CASTQLGTIYF. This chain joins TRBV25-1 and TRBJ1-3; the D is unclear. The CDR3 runs to 11 residues. Trimming left V 7 bases short and J 9 bases short, with 10 bases between. The germline V gene encodes CDR1 MGHDK and CDR2 SYGVNS.

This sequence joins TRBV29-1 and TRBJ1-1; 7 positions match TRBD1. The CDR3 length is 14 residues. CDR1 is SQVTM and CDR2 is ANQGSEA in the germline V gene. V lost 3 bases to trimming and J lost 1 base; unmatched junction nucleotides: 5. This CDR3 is CSVDSGTANTEAFF. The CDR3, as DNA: TGCAGCGTTGACTCCGGGACAGCGAACACTGAAGCTTTCTTT.

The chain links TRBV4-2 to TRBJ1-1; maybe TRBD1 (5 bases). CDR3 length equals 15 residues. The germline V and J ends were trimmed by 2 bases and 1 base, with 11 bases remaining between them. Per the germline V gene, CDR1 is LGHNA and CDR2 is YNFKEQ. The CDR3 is CASSQRMTENTEAFF. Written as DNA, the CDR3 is TGTGCCAGCAGCCAAAGGATGACAGAGAACACTGAAGCTTTCTTT.

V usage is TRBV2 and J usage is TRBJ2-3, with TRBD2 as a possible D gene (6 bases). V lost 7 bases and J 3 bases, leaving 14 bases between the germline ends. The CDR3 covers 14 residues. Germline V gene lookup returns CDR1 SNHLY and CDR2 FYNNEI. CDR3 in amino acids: CASTMFGGTDTQYF. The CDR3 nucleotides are TGTGCCAGCACCATGTTTGGAGGGACAGATACGCAGTATTTT.

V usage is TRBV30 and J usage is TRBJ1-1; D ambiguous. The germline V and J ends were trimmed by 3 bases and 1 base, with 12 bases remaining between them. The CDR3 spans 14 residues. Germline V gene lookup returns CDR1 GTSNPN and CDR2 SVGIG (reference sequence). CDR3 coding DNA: TGTGCCTGGAGGTCGCAGCCTTCGAACACTGAAGCTTTCTTT. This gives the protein CAWRSQPSNTEAFF.

The CDR3 region has the DNA TGTGCCAGCAGTGATTCAGGGTTTCAGGAAAAACTGTTTTTT. This codes for CASSDSGFQEKLFF. The chain employs TRBV6-1 and TRBJ1-4; tentative D call: TRBD1 (5 bases). Between the trimmed V and J ends, which lost 3 bases and 8 bases, there was a span of 13 bases. Germline CDR1 MNHNS, CDR2 SASEGT. The CDR3 is made up of 14 amino acids.

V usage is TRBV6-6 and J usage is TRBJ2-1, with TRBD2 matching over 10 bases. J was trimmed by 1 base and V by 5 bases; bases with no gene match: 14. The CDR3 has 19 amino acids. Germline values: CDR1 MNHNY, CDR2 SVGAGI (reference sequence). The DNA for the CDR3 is TGTGCCAGCAGTCTCACTGGACTAGCGGCCCCTTTGTCCTACAATGAGCAGTTCTTC. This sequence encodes CASSLTGLAAPLSYNEQFF.

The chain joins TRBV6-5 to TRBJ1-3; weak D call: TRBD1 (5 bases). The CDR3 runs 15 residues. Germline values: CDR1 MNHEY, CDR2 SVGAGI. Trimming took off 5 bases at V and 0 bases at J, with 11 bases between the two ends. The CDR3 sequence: CASSHGAASGNTIYF. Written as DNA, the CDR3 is TGTGCCAGCAGTCACGGGGCGGCCTCTGGAAACACCATATATTTT.

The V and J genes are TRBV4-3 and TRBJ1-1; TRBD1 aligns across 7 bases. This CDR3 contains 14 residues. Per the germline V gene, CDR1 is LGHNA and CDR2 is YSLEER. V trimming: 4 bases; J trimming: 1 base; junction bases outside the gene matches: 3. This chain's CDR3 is CASSRNRGNTEAFF. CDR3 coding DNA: TGCGCCAGCAGCCGGAACAGGGGGAACACTGAAGCTTTCTTT.

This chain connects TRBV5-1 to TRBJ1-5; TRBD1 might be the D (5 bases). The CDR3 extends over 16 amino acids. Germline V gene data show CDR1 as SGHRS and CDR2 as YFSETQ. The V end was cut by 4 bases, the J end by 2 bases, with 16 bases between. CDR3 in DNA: TGCGCCAGCAGCCTCGCAGGGCGCTGGGGCAATCAGCCCCAGCATTTT. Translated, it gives CASSLAGRWGNQPQHF.